Listed below are T cell receptor beta chains from one sample, sequenced in a study of regulatory T cells in long-lasting Graves disease. One entry per CDR3 protein, called by TCRdb with MiXCR from the multiplex PCR reads. The data hold approximately 350,000 distinct CDR3 sequences, with 16% observed a single time. The same data also went into a second study, on T cells in Graves' hyperthyroidism and ophthalmopathy.

The sample here was peripheral blood mononuclear cells (PBMCs), taken at new diagnosis, from a patient treated with antithyroid drugs. The receptors stem from a man aged 35 to 55 with Graves disease. Both conserved end residues are trimmed from each CDR3. A D gene is named only where the DNA matches it firmly.

cdr3_length d_call v_call cdr3_aa
15 TRBD2 TRBV7-6 ASSPGLAGGLTDTQY
13 TRBD2 TRBV5-1 ASSFGLAGEDTQY
12 NA TRBV6-1 ASQDTSNTGELF
16 NA TRBV5-1 ASSSSPRGRTYNSPLH
13 NA TRBV5-1 ASSRGGVQGYGYT
13 NA TRBV4-3 ASSRGGAIGAEAF
10 NA TRBV15 ATSRARDEQY
10 NA TRBV28 ASSLYGTEAF
14 NA TRBV15 ATSTQGTSKGTEAF
12 TRBD2 TRBV12-3/TRBV12-4 ASRTSGGANTQY
11 NA TRBV20-1 SLSSDRSYEQY
15 NA TRBV20-1 SASRKEDSPGGETQY
11 NA TRBV12-3/TRBV12-4 ASSLELEREQF
15 NA TRBV3-2 ASSPSNRVSVQETQY
12 NA TRBV19 ASREQISYNEQF
13 NA TRBV27 ASSWRPAGNQPQH
12 TRBD1 TRBV5-1 ASSTGTGGYEQY
12 TRBD2 TRBV3-1 ASSLPSGSKTQY
12 NA TRBV28 ASKLGASNQPQH
9 NA TRBV20-1 SAMGYETQY
15 NA TRBV5-1 ASSRGGGAYPNTEAF
15 TRBD1 TRBV24-1 ATCGTGGDKSGGELF
13 NA TRBV4-3 ANSQDRGPNTEAF
14 TRBD1 TRBV5-5 ASSLGTGAMTDTQY
12 TRBD1 TRBV2 ASSNQGADTEAF
12 NA TRBV7-2 ASSVTFFVYEQY
13 TRBD1 TRBV10-3 AISESTGENTEAF
13 TRBD1 TRBV28 ASSPRKGGGEKLF
11 NA TRBV12-3/TRBV12-4 ASSSRVEEKLF
13 NA TRBV5-1 ASSLDTNSGNTIY
12 NA TRBV5-1 ASSLMGAAEKLF
11 NA TRBV28 ASSFDGYYGYT
13 NA TRBV7-3 ASSLYVGHTDTQY